These 24 T cell receptor beta chains were all obtained from the same sample, sequenced in a study of blood T cell repertoires in COVID-19. TCRdb's table, derived via immunoSEQ multiplex PCR, lists solely in-frame clones and lacks some. The table shows roughly 90,000 clones, with about 77% occurring only once. Sequenced material: peripheral blood. Every receptor here comes from a human donor in a cohort sampled during active COVID-19.

This clone has just a few counts. The chain is built from TRBV30 and TRBJ1-5; D is undetermined. CDR3 length: 12 amino acids. The V gene's germline CDR1 is GTSNPN and CDR2 SVGIG (reference sequence). Trimming left V 1 base short and J 5 bases short, with 6 bases between. The CDR3 is CAWSAQYQPQHF. CDR3 coding DNA: TGTGCCTGGAGTGCCCAATATCAGCCCCAGCATTTT.

The chain uses TRBV7-3 and TRBJ2-5; D possibly corresponds to TRBD2 (7 bases). Germline V gives CDR1 SGHTA, CDR2 FQGTGA. V was trimmed by 2 bases and J by 0 bases, leaving 10 bases between them. The CDR3 totals 15 residues. The CDR3, as DNA: TGTGCCAGCAGCTTAGCGGGGGCCAACCAAGAGACCCAGTACTTC. As protein: CASSLAGANQETQYF.

The genes are TRBV6-5 and TRBJ2-7; 7 nucleotides line up with TRBD2. Losses at the gene ends were 7 bases for V and 5 bases for J; bases not matched to a gene: 11. The CDR3 extends over 14 amino acids. Germline V gene data show CDR1 as MNHEY and CDR2 as SVGAGI. CDR3 DNA: TGTGCCAGCAAGCTCGGGAGACTAGCCAACGAGCAGTACTTC. It codes for CASKLGRLANEQYF.

CDR3 nucleotides: TGTGCCAGCAGTGAAGCGCTTGGTGCAGGGAACACTGAAGCTTTCTTT. Translating gives CASSEALGAGNTEAFF. This chain links TRBV2 with TRBJ1-1; D ambiguous. V was trimmed by 0 bases and J by 1 base, leaving 12 bases between them. The CDR3 is made up of 16 amino acids. CDR1 is SNHLY, CDR2 FYNNEI, per germline.

The V and J genes are TRBV6-6 and TRBJ2-3, with a weak D call TRBD2 (5 bases). CDR3 length equals 17 residues. The germline V and J ends were trimmed by 5 bases and 0 bases, with 18 bases remaining between them. CDR1 and CDR2 (germline): MNHNY, SVGAGI (reference sequence). The CDR3 reads CASSPLSRGSSTDTQYF. The CDR3 DNA follows: TGTGCCAGCAGTCCACTAAGTCGGGGTTCTAGCACAGATACGCAGTATTTT.

This clone has only a few counts. The chain couples TRBV24-1 to TRBJ1-1, with TRBD1 matching 10 bases. The CDR3 has 16 residues. With V trimmed by 5 bases and J by 6 bases, 11 bases remained unmatched. Germline assignment: CDR1 KGHDR and CDR2 SFDVKD. The CDR3 DNA is TGTGCCACCAGTGCCGGGACAGGGGTTTCTAAATCTGAAGCTTTCTTT. Its protein product is CATSAGTGVSKSEAFF.

The chain couples TRBV10-3 to TRBJ2-1; 7 nucleotides agree with TRBD2. Germline V gene sequence: CDR1 ENHRY, CDR2 SYGVKD. The trim removed 4 bases at V and 9 bases at J, leaving 0 bases unmatched. CDR3 length equals 11 residues. CDR3 sequence: CAISGGSEQFF. The CDR3 DNA is TGTGCCATCAGTGGCGGGAGTGAGCAGTTCTTC.

The V call is TRBV6-5, the J call TRBJ1-6; D is ambiguous. Germline CDR1 MNHEY, CDR2 SVGAGI. CDR3 length equals 15 residues. V lost 5 bases, J lost 10 bases, and 18 bases lay in between. The CDR3 nucleotides are TGTGCCAGCAGTACCCGCGGGGTCGGGAGGTCACCCCTCCACTTT. As protein: CASSTRGVGRSPLHF.

The J gene is TRBJ2-5, the V gene TRBV3-1 (or the pseudogene TRBV3-2); 8 nucleotides line up with TRBD2. V gave up 6 bases and J gave up 5 bases; unmatched junction bases: 8. The CDR3 contains 14 residues. Per germline, CDR1 LGHDT and CDR2 YNNKEL (reference sequence). The CDR3 DNA is TGTGCCAGCAGTCTTCGACTAGCGTTTGAGACCCAGTACTTC. It translates to CASSLRLAFETQYF.

The chain links TRBV28 to TRBJ2-7; D ambiguous. With 6 bases removed from V and 0 bases from J, the gap between germline ends came to 9 bases. The CDR3 is 13 amino acids. From germline, CDR1 is MDHEN and CDR2 SYDVKM. CDR3: CASSLSPSYEQYF. CDR3 bases: TGTGCCAGCAGCCTATCCCCCTCCTACGAGCAGTACTTC.

The chain is built from TRBV5-1 and TRBJ2-5; D possibly corresponds to TRBD2 (5 bases). The germline V gene encodes CDR1 SGHRS and CDR2 YFSETQ. V lost 3 bases, J lost 5 bases, and 14 bases lay in between. The CDR3 covers 14 residues. The chain's CDR3 is CASSSGFDGETQYF. The CDR3 DNA is TGCGCCAGCAGCTCGGGGTTTGATGGGGAGACCCAGTACTTC.

The genes are TRBV19 and TRBJ1-1; the match to TRBD1 covers 9 bases. From germline, CDR1 is LNHDA and CDR2 SQIVND (reference sequence). CDR3 length equals 15 residues. The ends lost 7 bases at V and 5 bases at J; junction bases unmatched: 11. In nucleotides, the CDR3 is TGTGCCAGTAACCCTGACCCCGGACAGGGGACTGAAGCTTTCTTT. As protein: CASNPDPGQGTEAFF.

The chain joins TRBV24-1 to TRBJ2-3, with 11 bases identical to TRBD2. This CDR3 has 13 residues. Looked up from germline, CDR1 is KGHDR and CDR2 is SFDVKD. The junction had 1 base not matched to a gene; V was cut back by 7 bases and J by 5 bases. The CDR3 DNA follows: TGTGCCACCAGGGGGACTAGCGGAGATACGCAGTATTTT. Translation: CATRGTSGDTQYF.

V usage is TRBV6-1 and J usage is TRBJ1-2; D not certain. Trimming pared 2 bases from V and 8 bases from J, leaving 6 bases between. Per the germline V gene, CDR1 is MNHNS and CDR2 is SASEGT. The CDR3 totals 11 residues. The CDR3 bases are TGTGCCAGCAGTGAATTTCCGGGCTACACCTTC. It is translated as CASSEFPGYTF.

This sequence joins TRBV24-1 and TRBJ1-6; TRBD1 matches at 9 bases. The CDR3 is 15 amino acids. Trimming cost V 4 bases and J 7 bases; bases outside gene matches: 4. Germline V gene data show CDR1 as KGHDR and CDR2 as SFDVKD. The CDR3 coding sequence is TGTGCCACCAGTGAGGGGACAGGGAGGAATTCACCCCTCCACTTT. It translates to CATSEGTGRNSPLHF.

The V gene is TRBV28, the J gene TRBJ1-1; D ambiguous. The CDR3 totals 14 residues. CDR1 is MDHEN and CDR2 is SYDVKM in the germline V gene. V was cut by 6 bases and J by 0 bases, with 11 bases left in between. The CDR3 nucleotides read TGTGCCAGCAGGATCCAGGCTTTGAACACTGAAGCTTTCTTT. Encoded protein: CASRIQALNTEAFF.

The CDR3 loop is CASSPELAGGTGEQFF. CDR3 in DNA: TGCGCCAGCAGCCCGGAGCTAGCGGGGGGGACCGGGGAGCAGTTCTTC. The chain couples TRBV5-1 to TRBJ2-1, with 12 positions matching TRBD2. Germline CDR1 SGHRS, CDR2 YFSETQ. V gave up 4 bases and J gave up 10 bases; unmatched junction bases: 12. CDR3 length: 16 residues.

V gene TRBV30 combines with J gene TRBJ2-7; D is undetermined. Per germline, CDR1 GTSNPN and CDR2 SVGIG (reference sequence). This CDR3 comprises 12 residues. The V gene lost 2 bases and the J gene lost 2 bases, with 7 bases spanning the gap. The CDR3, as DNA: TGTGCCTGGAGTTTTACTCCCTACGAGCAGTACTTC. Residues: CAWSFTPYEQYF.

V and J are TRBV7-8 and TRBJ1-1; possible D gene TRBD1, 6 bases. The CDR3 extends over 12 amino acids. The V end lost 5 bases, the J end lost 10 bases, and 14 bases lay between the germline ends. Germline V lookup: CDR1 SGHVS, CDR2 FQNEAQ. The CDR3 DNA reads as TGTGCCAGCAGCCGCTGGACAGTCTTAGCTTTCTTT. Amino acid sequence: CASSRWTVLAFF.

The rearrangement links TRBV6-6 to TRBJ2-3; weak D call: TRBD2 (5 bases). Trimming cost V 4 bases and J 7 bases, with 18 bases left between them. This CDR3 comprises 15 residues. In germline, CDR1 is MNHNY, CDR2 SVGAGI (reference sequence). Here the CDR3 DNA reads TGTGCCAGCAGTTCCCAAGGGAGAAGGAGTAATACGCAGTATTTT. Its protein is CASSSQGRRSNTQYF.

The chain carries TRBV5-1 and TRBJ2-1; 8 nucleotides match TRBD2. V shed 1 base, J shed 7 bases, and the junction held 10 bases outside the gene matches. Germline V gives CDR1 SGHRS, CDR2 YFSETQ. CDR3 length equals 16 residues. The CDR3 loop reads CASSLNPGGSTNEQFF. The CDR3 nucleotides are TGCGCCAGCAGCTTGAACCCGGGGGGGAGCACTAATGAGCAGTTCTTC.

This clone was recorded only once. This chain uses TRBV28 with TRBJ1-3, with a tentative D call TRBD1 (6 bases). The CDR3 sequence is 15 residues long. Germline CDR1 and CDR2: MDHEN and SYDVKM. V lost 7 bases, J lost 4 bases, and 17 bases lay in between. The CDR3 loop reads CASIRGGGEGNTIYF. CDR3 nucleotides: TGTGCCAGCATAAGAGGGGGGGGAGAGGGAAACACCATATATTTT.

This clone was observed once. An end of the junction does not agree with germline; a read error may underlie this. The rearrangement uses TRBV4-1 and TRBJ1-1; D gene uncertain. Germline V CDR1 and CDR2: MGHRA, YSYEKL. The CDR3 runs to 13 residues. CDR3 DNA sequence: TGCGCCAGCAGCCCACCGGGAGTCCCGTTAGCCGCCTTT. Encoded protein: CASSPPGVPLAAF.

The V gene is TRBV18, the J gene TRBJ1-4; 10 nucleotides align to TRBD1. With 5 bases clipped from V and 4 bases from J, the junction kept 7 bases outside the gene matches. Germline V gene lookup returns CDR1 KGHSH and CDR2 LQKENI. CDR3 length: 16 amino acids. In nucleotides, the CDR3 is TGTGCCAGCTCAGTGACAGGGGGCGGATATAATGAAAAACTGTTTTTT. Its protein product is CASSVTGGGYNEKLFF.